The sequence of this T cell receptor (beta chain) was determined in a study of blood T cell repertoires in COVID-19. Study-wide background: Both acute and convalescent COVID-19 samples were obtained from the United States, Italy and Spain. Sample material is recorded as cDNA or gDNA derived from T cells, B-cell-depleted T cells, or PBMCs.

In the source study's methods: Cell counts per sample came from amplifying reference gene primers. Clones were read by immunoSEQ multiplex PCR, and TCRdb kept only the in-frame ones, dropping some. V and J calls and clone size follow that table, whereas D and trimming were derived from the DNA. The table has some 80,000 clones, about four fifths seen once; the top ten hold around 12%. The V gene's germline CDR1 is LGHNA and CDR2 YSLEER. The CDR3 contains 14 residues. V lost 0 bases to trimming and J lost 10 bases, with 12 bases between them. The sequence derives from a woman between 35 and 50 years old with active or convalescent COVID-19. The chain joins TRBV4-3 to TRBJ1-4; D is unresolved. The material sequenced was peripheral blood. CDR3: CASSQDGQDTKLFF. The CDR3 DNA reads TGCGCCAGCAGCCAAGATGGGCAGGATACAAAACTGTTTTTT.